The 2 T cell receptor beta chains below were found in one sample sequenced in a study of blood T cells in healthy people across ages. Next came a second PCR, run for about 7 to 12 cycles, which used a sample-barcoded 5' primer along with a J-beta primer mix. TCRdb ran MiXCR on the 5' RACE reads and lists one entry per CDR3 protein. This sample carries 600,000 or so distinct CDR3 sequences, 25% to 30% of them seen once, and the ten largest clones take 15% to 19%. Sequences were obtained from blood. The receptor source for this set is a woman of 80 years or more in good health.

As to this clonotype: This may stem from a read error, because a much larger clone lies one nucleotide away. This chain links TRBV5-4 with TRBJ2-1, with 8 bases matching TRBD2. The germline CDR1 and CDR2 sequences are SGHNT and YYREEE (reference sequence). This CDR3 spans 16 amino acids. CDR3 in DNA: TGTGCCAGCTGCTTCCCGCGGGGGGCCTCCTACAATGAGCAGTTCTTC. This encodes CASCFPRGASYNEQFF.

About this clonotype: This clone may be a read error of a much larger clone one base away. The V and J genes are TRBV7-9 and TRBJ1-2, with 7 nucleotides matching TRBD1. CDR1 is SEHNR, CDR2 FQNEAQ, per germline (reference sequence). The junction had 8 bases not matched to a gene; V was cut back by 6 bases and J by 7 bases. The CDR3 length is 13 residues. The CDR3 DNA reads TGTGCCAGCAGGTCACAGGGGCCGGCTGGCTACACCTTC. Translating it yields CASRSQGPAGYTF. Supplemented by reference TRBV7-9 and TRBJ1-2, the full variable domain reads DTGVSQNPRHKITKRGQNVTFRCDPISEHNRLYWYRQTLGQGPEFLTYFQNEAQLEKSRLLSDRFSAERPKGSFSTLEIQRTEQGDSAMYLCASRSQGPAGYTFGSGTRLTVV.